What follows describes a single TCR beta chain. What it recognizes is unknown. PCR amplification relied on 60 Vbeta primers (plus 13 Jbeta primers). TCRdb's table, derived via immunoSEQ multiplex PCR, lists solely in-frame clones and lacks some. The sample holds about 140,000 clones; roughly two thirds are singletons and the top ten take around 1.9%. Trimming cost V 5 bases and J 5 bases; bases outside gene matches: 6. The germline gives CDR1 KGHSH, CDR2 LQKENI. This CDR3 is 15 amino acids long. The sample originates from a study of cytomegalovirus exposure and HLA in healthy donors. Study-wide results and limits: Earlier findings revealed that most TCR beta V segments proved productive either about 87% or about 30% of the time. In a later analysis, CMV-associated beta chains were mostly HLA-associated, it appeared.

The sequenced sample was PBMCs. The clonotype comes from a male donor in good health and CMV-seronegative. The chain combines TRBV18 with TRBJ1-5; 10 nucleotides match TRBD1. The CDR3 region is CASSSYGTGDQPQHF. For the CDR3, the DNA is TGTGCCAGCTCATCGTACGGGACAGGGGATCAGCCCCAGCATTTT.